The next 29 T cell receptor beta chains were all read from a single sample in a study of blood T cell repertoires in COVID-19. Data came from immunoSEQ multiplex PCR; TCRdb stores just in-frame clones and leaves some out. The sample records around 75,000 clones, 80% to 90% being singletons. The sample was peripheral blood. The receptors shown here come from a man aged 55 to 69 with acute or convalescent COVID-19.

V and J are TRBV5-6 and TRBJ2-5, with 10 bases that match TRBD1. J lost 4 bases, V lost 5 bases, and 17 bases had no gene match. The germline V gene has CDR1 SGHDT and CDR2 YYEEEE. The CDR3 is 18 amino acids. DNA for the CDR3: TGTGCCAGCAGAATCCGTTTCCGGGACAGGGGCCGAGGAGAGACCCAGTACTTC. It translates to CASRIRFRDRGRGETQYF. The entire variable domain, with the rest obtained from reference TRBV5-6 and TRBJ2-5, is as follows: DAGVTQSPTHLIKTRGQQVTLRCSPKSGHDTVSWYQQALGQGPQFIFQYYEEEERQRGNFPDRFSGHQFPNYSSELNVNALLLGDSALYLCASRIRFRDRGRGETQYFGPGTRLLVL.

CDR3 DNA: TGTGCCAGCAGCTTAGGTTTCACAGCGGTCTCTGGAAACACCATATATTTT. The encoded protein is CASSLGFTAVSGNTIYF. The V gene is TRBV11-3, the J gene TRBJ1-3; D ambiguous. CDR1 SGHNT and CDR2 YENEEA come from the germline V gene. V lost 1 base and J lost 0, with 13 bases in between. There are 17 residues in the CDR3.

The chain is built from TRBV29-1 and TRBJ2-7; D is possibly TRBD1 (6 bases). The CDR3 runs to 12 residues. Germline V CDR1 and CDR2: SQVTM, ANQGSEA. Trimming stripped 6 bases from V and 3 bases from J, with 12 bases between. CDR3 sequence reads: CSVHGQSYEQYF. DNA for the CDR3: TGCAGCGTCCATGGACAGAGCTACGAGCAGTACTTC.

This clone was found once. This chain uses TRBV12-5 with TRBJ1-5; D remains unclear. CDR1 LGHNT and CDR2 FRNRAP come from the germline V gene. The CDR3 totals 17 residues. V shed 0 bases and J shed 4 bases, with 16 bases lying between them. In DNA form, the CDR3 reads TGTGCTAGTGGTTTGGTAAGATCCGACTCGGGTAATCAGCCCCAGCATTTT. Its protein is CASGLVRSDSGNQPQHF.

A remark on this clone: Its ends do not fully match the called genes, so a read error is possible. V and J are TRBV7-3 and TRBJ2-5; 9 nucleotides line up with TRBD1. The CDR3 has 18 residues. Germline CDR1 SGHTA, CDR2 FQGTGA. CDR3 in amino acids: CASSLTGGAGPFQETQYF. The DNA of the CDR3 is TGTGCCAGCAGCCTAACAGGGGGCGCAGGCCCATTCCAAGAGACCCAGTACTTC.

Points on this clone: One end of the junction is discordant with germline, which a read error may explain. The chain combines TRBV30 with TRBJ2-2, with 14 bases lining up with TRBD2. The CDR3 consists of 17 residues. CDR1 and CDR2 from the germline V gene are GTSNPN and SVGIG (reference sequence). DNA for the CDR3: TGTGCCTGCCAGTCGGCGACTAGCGGGAGGGTATTCCGGGGAGCTGTTTTT. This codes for CACQSATSGRVFRGAVF. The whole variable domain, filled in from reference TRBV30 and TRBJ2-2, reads SQTIHQWPATLVQPVGSPLSLECTVEGTSNPNLYWYRQAAGRGLQLLFYSVGIGQISSEVPQNLSASRPQDRQFILSSKKLLLSDSGFYLCACQSATSGRVFRGAVFGEGSRLTVL.

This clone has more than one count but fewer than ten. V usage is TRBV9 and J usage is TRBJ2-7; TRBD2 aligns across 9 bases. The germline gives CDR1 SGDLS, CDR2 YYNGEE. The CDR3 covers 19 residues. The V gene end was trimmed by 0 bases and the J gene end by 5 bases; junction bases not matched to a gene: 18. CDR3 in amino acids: CASSVDPGLAGGLMNEQYF. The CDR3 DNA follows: TGTGCCAGCAGCGTAGATCCGGGTCTGGCGGGAGGGCTTATGAACGAGCAGTACTTC.

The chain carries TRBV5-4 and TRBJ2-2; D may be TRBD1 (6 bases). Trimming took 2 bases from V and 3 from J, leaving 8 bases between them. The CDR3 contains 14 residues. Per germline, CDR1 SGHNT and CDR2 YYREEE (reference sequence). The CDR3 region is CASSLGQHTGELFF. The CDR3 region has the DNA TGTGCCAGCAGCTTAGGACAGCACACCGGGGAGCTGTTTTTT.

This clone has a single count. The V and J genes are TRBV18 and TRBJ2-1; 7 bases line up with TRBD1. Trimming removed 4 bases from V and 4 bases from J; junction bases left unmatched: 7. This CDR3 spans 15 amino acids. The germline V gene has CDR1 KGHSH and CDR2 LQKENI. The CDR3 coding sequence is TGTGCCAGCTCACTCAGGGGGAAAGGATACAATGAGCAGTTCTTC. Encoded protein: CASSLRGKGYNEQFF. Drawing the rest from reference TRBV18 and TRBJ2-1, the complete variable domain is NAGVMQNPRHLVRRRGQEARLRCSPMKGHSHVYWYRQLPEEGLKFMVYLQKENIIDESGMPKERFSAEFPKEGPSILRIQQVVRGDSAAYFCASSLRGKGYNEQFFGPGTRLTVL.

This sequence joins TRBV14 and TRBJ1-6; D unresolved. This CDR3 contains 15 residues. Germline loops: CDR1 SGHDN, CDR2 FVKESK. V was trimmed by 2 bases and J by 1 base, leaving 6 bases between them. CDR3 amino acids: CASSQRESYNSPLHF. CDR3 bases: TGTGCCAGCAGCCAACGGGAATCCTATAATTCACCCCTCCACTTT.

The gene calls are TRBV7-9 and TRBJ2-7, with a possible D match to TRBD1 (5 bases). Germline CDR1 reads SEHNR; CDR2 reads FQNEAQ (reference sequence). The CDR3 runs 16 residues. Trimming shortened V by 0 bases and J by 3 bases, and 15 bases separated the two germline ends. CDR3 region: CASSLALSDTGYEQYF. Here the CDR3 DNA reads TGTGCCAGCAGCTTAGCGTTATCGGACACCGGCTACGAGCAGTACTTC.

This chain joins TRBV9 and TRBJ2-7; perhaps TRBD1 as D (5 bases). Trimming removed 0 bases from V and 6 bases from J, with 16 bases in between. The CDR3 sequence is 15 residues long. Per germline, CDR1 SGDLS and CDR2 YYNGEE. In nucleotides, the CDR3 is TGTGCCAGCAGCGTAGAATCGGTCAGGGCGACCGAGCAGTACTTC. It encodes CASSVESVRATEQYF.

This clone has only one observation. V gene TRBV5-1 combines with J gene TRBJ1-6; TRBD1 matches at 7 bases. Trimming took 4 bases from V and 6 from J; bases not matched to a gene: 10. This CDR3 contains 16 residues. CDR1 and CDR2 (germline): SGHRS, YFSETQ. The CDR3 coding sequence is TGCGCCAGCAGCGTTGGGACAGCTCTCGGTAATTCACCCCTCCACTTT. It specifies CASSVGTALGNSPLHF.

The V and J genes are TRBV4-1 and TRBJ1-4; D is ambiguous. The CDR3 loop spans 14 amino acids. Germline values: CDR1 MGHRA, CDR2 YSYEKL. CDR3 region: CPTSRLRPGEKLFF. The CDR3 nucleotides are TGCCCCACCAGCCGGCTGCGTCCGGGAGAAAAACTGTTTTTT.

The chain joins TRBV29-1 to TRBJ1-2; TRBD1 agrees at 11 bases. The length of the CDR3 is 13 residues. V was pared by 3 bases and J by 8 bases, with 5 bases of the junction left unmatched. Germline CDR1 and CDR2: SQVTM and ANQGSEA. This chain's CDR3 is CSVDRTGGAGYTF. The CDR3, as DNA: TGCAGCGTTGATCGGACAGGGGGCGCGGGCTACACCTTC.

The CDR3 DNA reads TGCGCCAGCAGTCTCGACTCGGGTAGGAGAGAGACCCAGTACTTC. Its translation: CASSLDSGRRETQYF. The rearrangement joins TRBV5-1 to TRBJ2-5; D is undetermined. CDR1 is SGHRS, CDR2 YFSETQ, per germline. This CDR3 has 15 residues. V was pared by 5 bases and J by 4 bases, with 18 bases between.

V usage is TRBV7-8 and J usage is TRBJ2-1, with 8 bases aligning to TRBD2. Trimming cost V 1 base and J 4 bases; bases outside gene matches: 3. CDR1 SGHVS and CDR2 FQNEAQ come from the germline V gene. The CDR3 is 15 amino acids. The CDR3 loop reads CASSLVAGLYNEQFF. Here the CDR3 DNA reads TGTGCCAGCAGCTTAGTAGCGGGGCTATACAATGAGCAGTTCTTC.

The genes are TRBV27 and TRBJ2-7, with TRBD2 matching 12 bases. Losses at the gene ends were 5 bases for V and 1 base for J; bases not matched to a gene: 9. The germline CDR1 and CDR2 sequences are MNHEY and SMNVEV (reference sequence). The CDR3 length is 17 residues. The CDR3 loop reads CASSLLSTSGGSYEQYF. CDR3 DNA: TGTGCCAGCAGTCTCCTGTCGACTAGCGGGGGATCCTACGAGCAGTACTTC.

The CDR3 bases are TGCGCCAGCAGCCCTGGGACTAGCGGGAACACAGATACGCAGTATTTT. Amino acids: CASSPGTSGNTDTQYF. This sequence joins TRBV5-1 and TRBJ2-3; the match to TRBD2 covers 13 bases. V lost 4 bases and J lost 2; bases outside the gene matches: 4. The CDR3 is made up of 16 amino acids. The germline CDR1 and CDR2 sequences are SGHRS and YFSETQ.

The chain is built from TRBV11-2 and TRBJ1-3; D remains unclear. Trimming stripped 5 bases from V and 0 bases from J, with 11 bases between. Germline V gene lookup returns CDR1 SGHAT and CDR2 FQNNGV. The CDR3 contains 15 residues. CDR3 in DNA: TGTGCCAGCAGCCTAAATCGGGACTCTGGAAACACCATATATTTT. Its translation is CASSLNRDSGNTIYF.

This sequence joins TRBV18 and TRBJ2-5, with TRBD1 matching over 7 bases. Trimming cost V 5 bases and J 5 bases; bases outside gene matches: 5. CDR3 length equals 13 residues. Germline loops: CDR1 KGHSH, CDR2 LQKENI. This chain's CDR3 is CASSSGTVETQYF. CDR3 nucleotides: TGTGCCAGCTCATCGGGGACAGTTGAGACCCAGTACTTC.

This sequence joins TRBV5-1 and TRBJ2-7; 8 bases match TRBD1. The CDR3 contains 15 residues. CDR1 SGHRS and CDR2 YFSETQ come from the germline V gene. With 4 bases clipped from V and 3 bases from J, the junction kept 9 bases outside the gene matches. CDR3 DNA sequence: TGCGCCAGCAGCCCCCGCAGGGGGCTAAACTACGAGCAGTACTTC. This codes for CASSPRRGLNYEQYF.

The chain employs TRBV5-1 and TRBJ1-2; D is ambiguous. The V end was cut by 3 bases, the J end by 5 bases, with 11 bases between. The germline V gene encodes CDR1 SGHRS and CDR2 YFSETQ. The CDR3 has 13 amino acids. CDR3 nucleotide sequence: TGCGCCAGCAGCTCCGAGCCGAGGTATGGCTACACCTTC. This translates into CASSSEPRYGYTF.

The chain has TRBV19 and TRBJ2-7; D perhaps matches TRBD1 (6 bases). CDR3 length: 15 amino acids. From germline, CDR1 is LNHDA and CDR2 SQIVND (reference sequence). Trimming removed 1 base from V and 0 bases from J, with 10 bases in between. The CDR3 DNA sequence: TGTGCCAGTAGTATAGTAGCAGGGGCCTCCTACGAGCAGTACTTC. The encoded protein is CASSIVAGASYEQYF.

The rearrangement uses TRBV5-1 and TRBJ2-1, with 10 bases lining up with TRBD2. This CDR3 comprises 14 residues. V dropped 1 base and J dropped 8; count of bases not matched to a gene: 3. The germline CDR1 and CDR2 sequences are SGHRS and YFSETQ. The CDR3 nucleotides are TGCGCCAGCAGCTTGCCTAGCGGGGGAGATGAGCAGTTCTTC. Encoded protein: CASSLPSGGDEQFF.

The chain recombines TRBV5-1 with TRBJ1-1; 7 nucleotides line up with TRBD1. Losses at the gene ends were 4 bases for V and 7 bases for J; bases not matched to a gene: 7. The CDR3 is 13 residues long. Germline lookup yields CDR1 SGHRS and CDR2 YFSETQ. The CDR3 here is CASSGTGVLEAFF. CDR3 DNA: TGCGCCAGCAGCGGCACAGGGGTACTTGAAGCTTTCTTT.

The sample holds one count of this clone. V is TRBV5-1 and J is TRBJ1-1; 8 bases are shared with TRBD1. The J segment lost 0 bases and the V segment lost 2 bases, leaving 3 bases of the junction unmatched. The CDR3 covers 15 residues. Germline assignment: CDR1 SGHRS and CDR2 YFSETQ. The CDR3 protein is CASSLRQGMNTEAFF. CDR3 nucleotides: TGCGCCAGCAGCTTACGACAGGGGATGAACACTGAAGCTTTCTTT.

The CDR3 bases are TGTGCCACCAGCGGGGATGGCAATCAGCCCCAGCATTTT. Protein: CATSGDGNQPQHF. This rearrangement joins TRBV24-1 to TRBJ1-5, with unresolved D. Trimming removed 7 bases from V and 2 bases from J, with 8 bases in between. CDR1 is KGHDR, CDR2 SFDVKD, per germline. This CDR3 region has 13 residues.

The CDR3 here is CASSDYGGGTDTQYF. The CDR3 coding sequence is TGCGCCAGCAGTGATTACGGCGGGGGCACAGATACGCAGTATTTT. The V and J genes are TRBV10-1 and TRBJ2-3, with D possibly TRBD2 on 6 matching bases. Trimming pared 3 bases from V and 1 base from J, leaving 11 bases between. CDR1 WNHNN and CDR2 SYGVQD come from the germline V gene (reference sequence). The CDR3 is 15 residues long.